These 8 T cell receptor beta chains were all obtained from the same sample, sequenced in a study of beta chain features in type 1 diabetes. Study results and caveats: All four CD4+ subsets from Type 1 diabetes patients carried moderately but significantly shorter TCRB CDR3s.

The study reverse transcribed the entire isolated RNA, so it sequenced expressed TCRB transcripts. The repertoire was sequenced with immunoSEQ multiplex PCR; TCRdb's copy has only in-frame clones and lacks some. The sample includes about 740,000 clones, around 15% of them seen just once. These receptors have no known antigen. The sequenced sample consisted of naive CD4+ T cells from blood. The receptor set was obtained from a man aged 18 to 29 with type 1 diabetes.

The chain recombines TRBV9 with TRBJ1-1; 12 positions agree with TRBD1. Germline loops: CDR1 SGDLS, CDR2 YYNGEE. The CDR3 is 17 residues long. J lost 5 bases, V lost 4 bases, and 12 bases had no gene match. The DNA for the CDR3 is TGTGCCAGCAGCCCCCGCGGGACAGGGGGCGCGGAGACTGAAGCTTTCTTT. Its protein product is CASSPRGTGGAETEAFF.

V usage is TRBV5-4 and J usage is TRBJ1-6, with D perhaps matching TRBD1 (6 bases). Germline V gives CDR1 SGHNT, CDR2 YYREEE (reference sequence). V was cut by 4 bases and J by 7 bases, with 21 bases left in between. The CDR3 is 17 residues long. The CDR3 here is CASSDKGVRKGNSPLHF. The CDR3 coding sequence is TGTGCCAGCAGCGACAAGGGGGTCAGGAAGGGGAATTCACCCCTCCACTTT.

The chain is built from TRBV18 and TRBJ1-5; no firm D call. CDR3 length: 13 residues. Looked up from germline, CDR1 is KGHSH and CDR2 is LQKENI. V lost 3 bases and J 9 bases, leaving 12 bases between the germline ends. The CDR3 is CASSPGQESPQHF. The CDR3 coding sequence is TGTGCCAGCTCACCGGGCCAGGAATCGCCCCAGCATTTT.

The CDR3 reads CASSPSLLSSYNEQFF. CDR3 DNA sequence: TGTGCCAGCAGCCCTTCTTTATTGAGCTCCTACAATGAGCAGTTCTTC. This sequence joins TRBV7-8 and TRBJ2-1; no clear D gene. Trimming took off 5 bases at V and 0 bases at J, with 14 bases between the two ends. Germline V gene sequence: CDR1 SGHVS, CDR2 FQNEAQ. This CDR3 region has 16 residues. The full variable domain, with the rest looked up from reference TRBV7-8 and TRBJ2-1, is GAGVSQSPRYKVAKRGQDVALRCDPISGHVSLFWYQQALGQGPEFLTYFQNEAQLDKSGLPSDRFFAERPEGSVSTLKIQRTQQEDSAVYLCASSPSLLSSYNEQFFGPGTRLTVL.

This clone was counted a few times. The rearrangement uses TRBV28 and TRBJ2-3; D remains ambiguous. Deletions cut 2 bases from V and 6 bases from J, with 9 bases between. This CDR3 is built from 13 residues. Per the germline V gene, CDR1 is MDHEN and CDR2 is SYDVKM. DNA of the CDR3: TGTGCCAGCAGTTTAGCTCAGACCGATACGCAGTATTTT. Translating gives CASSLAQTDTQYF.

The rearrangement links TRBV27 to TRBJ2-5; 8 bases align to TRBD1. With 6 bases clipped from V and 4 bases from J, the junction kept 4 bases outside the gene matches. The germline V gene has CDR1 MNHEY and CDR2 SMNVEV (reference sequence). This CDR3 region has 13 residues. The CDR3 coding sequence is TGTGCCAGCAGCCTAGGACAGGGAGAGACCCAGTACTTC. This translates into CASSLGQGETQYF.

This clone was counted between two and nine times. This chain links TRBV6-5 with TRBJ2-3, with D tentatively TRBD1 or TRBD2 (7 bases each). Germline CDR1 and CDR2: MNHEY and SVGAGI. The CDR3 runs to 15 residues. V lost 6 bases and J 3 bases, leaving 16 bases between the germline ends. CDR3 sequence reads: CASRPGGRETDTQYF. The CDR3 region has the DNA TGTGCCAGCAGACCAGGGGGGAGGGAGACAGATACGCAGTATTTT.

The sample holds a few counts of this clone. The chain uses TRBV15 and TRBJ1-4, with TRBD1 as a possible D gene (5 bases). V was trimmed by 5 bases and J by 6 bases, leaving 10 bases between them. The germline V gene encodes CDR1 LNHNV and CDR2 YYDKDF (reference sequence). The CDR3 is 13 residues long. CDR3 DNA sequence: TGTGCCACCAGCCGGGGGACCGATGAAAAACTGTTTTTT. It specifies CATSRGTDEKLFF.